One sample yielded the 24 T cell receptor beta chains listed below, sequenced in a study of T cell repertoires in aging, cancer and after chemotherapy. Rearranged V-D-J TRB sequences were amplified with a mixed TRB-A/B primer pool. TCRdb fed the multiplex PCR reads into MiXCR, producing one record per CDR3 protein. The data show around 12,000 distinct CDR3 sequences, around 30% seen once. The template was genomic DNA from peripheral blood, not RNA. Sequenced sample: blood. Every receptor here comes from a human donor with a blood cancer.

The V gene is TRBV12-3 or TRBV12-4, the J gene TRBJ1-1, with a possible D match to TRBD1 (5 bases). CDR3 length: 12 residues. V was clipped by 5 bases and J by 8 bases, with 12 bases between them. In DNA form, the CDR3 reads TGTGCCAGCAGTGAAACAGGCCTAGAAGCTTTCTTT. Protein: CASSETGLEAFF.

The chain is built from TRBV5-1 and TRBJ1-6; D call uncertain. The CDR3 loop spans 15 amino acids. Germline V gene data show CDR1 as SGHRS and CDR2 as YFSETQ. V lost 1 base to trimming and J lost 0 bases, with 5 bases between them. Here the CDR3 DNA reads TGCGCCAGCAGCTTGCAGGCCTCCTATAATTCACCCCTCCACTTT. It is translated as CASSLQASYNSPLHF.

This clonotype showed up just once. The chain carries TRBV20-1 and TRBJ1-6, with no clear D. The CDR3 covers 15 residues. Trimming removed 6 bases at V and 6 bases at J, with 18 bases between. Germline V gene sequence: CDR1 DFQATT, CDR2 SNEGSKA (reference sequence). CDR3 loop: CSAKAWGISNSPLHF. CDR3 coding DNA: TGCAGTGCGAAAGCATGGGGAATAAGTAATTCACCCCTCCACTTT.

The sample holds one count of this clonotype. This could be a read error, since a much larger clone is one nucleotide away. CDR3 sequence: CAWSRWRESPLHF. For the CDR3, the DNA is TGTGCCTGGAGTAGGTGGCGTGAATCACCCCTCCACTTT. The chain carries TRBV30 and TRBJ1-6; D not resolved. This CDR3 has 13 residues. V was shortened by 2 bases and J by 10 bases, with 12 bases between the two germline ends. The germline gives CDR1 GTSNPN, CDR2 SVGIG (reference sequence). The full variable domain, completed using reference TRBV30 and TRBJ1-6, is SQTIHQWPATLVQPVGSPLSLECTVEGTSNPNLYWYRQAAGRGLQLLFYSVGIGQISSEVPQNLSASRPQDRQFILSSKKLLLSDSGFYLCAWSRWRESPLHFGNGTRLTVT.

About this clonotype itself: A much bigger clone sits one base away, suggesting this may be a read error. This CDR3 is CASRRGKNKQFF. DNA for the CDR3: TGTGCCAGCAGGAGGGGTAAAAATAAGCAGTTCTTC. V and J are TRBV12-3 or TRBV12-4 and TRBJ2-1; TRBD1 or TRBD2 may be the D gene (5 bases each). The CDR3 covers 12 residues. V dropped 6 bases and J dropped 11 bases, with 14 bases sitting between them.

For this clonotype: A much larger clone differs by one base, so this may be a read error. The rearrangement joins TRBV19 to TRBJ2-3; TRBD1 aligns across 8 bases. CDR3 length: 15 residues. CDR1 and CDR2 from the germline V gene are LNHDA and SQIVND (reference sequence). With 3 bases clipped from V and 5 bases from J, the junction kept 7 bases outside the gene matches. The CDR3 reads CASSMATGDEDTQYF. The CDR3 coding sequence is TGTGCCAGTAGTATGGCGACAGGGGATGAAGATACGCAGTATTTT.

This clonotype was seen ten or more times. J is TRBJ2-2 and V is TRBV19, with a weak D call TRBD2 (6 bases). The CDR3 length is 14 residues. Germline V gene lookup returns CDR1 LNHDA and CDR2 SQIVND (reference sequence). Trimming stripped 7 bases from V and 4 bases from J, with 13 bases between. The CDR3 sequence: CASKGPRGTGELFF. The DNA of the CDR3 is TGTGCCAGTAAGGGACCGCGGGGCACCGGGGAGCTGTTTTTT.

The chain is built from TRBV27 and TRBJ2-5, with D perhaps matching TRBD1 or TRBD2 (6 bases each). Germline CDR1 is MNHEY and CDR2 is SMNVEV (reference sequence). The ends were cut back, 5 bases at V and 3 bases at J, with 16 bases in the middle. The CDR3 runs 15 residues. The CDR3 here is CASSAGDSKKETQYF. As DNA, the CDR3 is TGTGCCAGCAGTGCAGGGGACTCGAAAAAAGAGACCCAGTACTTC.

This clonotype was counted a few times. One end of the junction is discordant with germline, which a read error may explain. This chain uses TRBV30 with TRBJ2-7, with 9 bases aligning to TRBD1. The CDR3 runs to 19 residues. The germline gives CDR1 GTSNPN, CDR2 SVGIG (reference sequence). CDR3 region: CAWSVQRSFGTGFSTPTNF. CDR3 bases: TGTGCCTGGAGTGTACAGAGGTCCTTCGGGACAGGGTTTTCCACACCAACAAACTTC.

By share, this clonotype counts as medium-sized (0.01 to 0.1%). The chain combines TRBV19 with TRBJ1-3; D is possibly TRBD1 (5 bases). The V gene lost 6 bases and the J gene lost 2 bases, with 17 bases spanning the gap. Germline values: CDR1 LNHDA, CDR2 SQIVND (reference sequence). This CDR3 contains 16 residues. CDR3 in amino acids: CASSFVRRQTGNTIYF. The CDR3 DNA sequence: TGTGCCAGTAGCTTTGTCCGGCGACAGACTGGAAACACCATATATTTT.

In this sample, this clonotype is medium-sized. This rearrangement joins TRBV19 to TRBJ1-2; D perhaps matches TRBD1 (5 bases). The germline V gene encodes CDR1 LNHDA and CDR2 SQIVND (reference sequence). V lost 4 bases and J lost 4, with 10 bases in between. The CDR3 totals 13 residues. CDR3 sequence reads: CASSRQKTYGYTF. The DNA of the CDR3 is TGTGCCAGTAGTAGACAGAAGACCTATGGCTACACCTTC.

By share, this clonotype counts as medium-sized (0.01 to 0.1%). V usage is TRBV19 and J usage is TRBJ1-1; maybe TRBD1 (6 bases). V gave up 7 bases and J gave up 4 bases, with 19 bases separating them. The CDR3 sequence is 15 residues long. CDR1 is LNHDA and CDR2 is SQIVND in the germline V gene (reference sequence). The CDR3 region is CASTTNGKGGTEAFF. CDR3 nucleotides: TGTGCCAGTACCACGAACGGTAAAGGGGGCACTGAAGCTTTCTTT.

In its sample, this clonotype is medium-sized (0.01 to 0.1%). In DNA, the CDR3 is TGTGCCACCAGTGATTGGCGGGAGGTAGAGCAGTTCTTC. Translated, it gives CATSDWREVEQFF. The rearrangement links TRBV24-1 to TRBJ2-1; TRBD2 agrees at 8 bases. CDR1 and CDR2 from the germline V gene are KGHDR and SFDVKD. The CDR3 runs to 13 residues. V gave up 2 bases and J gave up 10 bases; unmatched junction bases: 3.

This clonotype was counted ten times or more. The rearrangement links TRBV6-1 to TRBJ2-1; D perhaps matches TRBD2 (6 bases). The CDR3 extends over 13 amino acids. The germline gives CDR1 MNHNS, CDR2 SASEGT. The V gene lost 9 bases and the J gene lost 12 bases, with 21 bases spanning the gap. CDR3 sequence: CASTHERAGGQFF. Written as DNA, the CDR3 is TGTGCCAGTACCCATGAGAGGGCCGGGGGGCAGTTCTTC.

The V call is TRBV5-4, the J call TRBJ2-7, with 9 nucleotides matching TRBD1. The V gene end was trimmed by 4 bases and the J gene end by 2 bases; junction bases not matched to a gene: 10. CDR1 and CDR2 (germline): SGHNT, YYREEE (reference sequence). The CDR3 sequence is 16 residues long. For the CDR3, the DNA is TGTGCCAGCAGCCCGGCCGGGACAGGGATTCCCTACGAGCAGTACTTC. It yields the protein CASSPAGTGIPYEQYF.

This chain connects TRBV10-3 to TRBJ1-5; no clear D gene. CDR1 is ENHRY, CDR2 SYGVKD, per germline. There are 14 residues in the CDR3. V lost 0 bases to trimming and J lost 10 bases, with 13 bases between them. CDR3 in DNA: TGTGCCATCAGTGAGTCGGGCCAAGTCAGTCCCCAGCATTTT. It translates to CAISESGQVSPQHF.

The genes are TRBV5-1 and TRBJ1-3; D remains ambiguous. Germline CDR1 SGHRS, CDR2 YFSETQ. The CDR3 is 15 residues long. Trimming removed 4 bases from V and 0 bases from J, with 11 bases in between. The CDR3 protein is CASSTTVSSGNTIYF. Written as DNA, the CDR3 is TGCGCCAGCAGCACCACAGTAAGCTCTGGAAACACCATATATTTT. Filled out from reference TRBV5-1 and TRBJ1-3, the complete variable domain reads KAGVTQTPRYLIKTRGQQVTLSCSPISGHRSVSWYQQTPGQGLQFLFEYFSETQRNKGNFPGRFSGRQFSNSRSEMNVSTLELGDSALYLCASSTTVSSGNTIYFGEGSWLTVV.

This clonotype has at least ten counts. The chain employs TRBV6-5 and TRBJ1-1; 7 bases fit TRBD1. V lost 6 bases, J lost 0 bases, and 7 bases stayed unmatched. CDR3 length: 15 amino acids. Germline-derived CDR1 and CDR2 are MNHEY and SVGAGI. In nucleotides, the CDR3 is TGTGCCAGCAGCTCGACAGGGAGGATGAACACTGAAGCTTTCTTT. This gives the protein CASSSTGRMNTEAFF.

The chain combines TRBV27 with TRBJ1-1, with D perhaps matching TRBD1 (5 bases). The CDR3 is 15 residues long. The germline CDR1 and CDR2 sequences are MNHEY and SMNVEV (reference sequence). V gave up 8 bases and J gave up 4 bases, with 20 bases separating them. CDR3 coding DNA: TGTGCCAGCCGACCCTGGGGCTCTGATGGCACTGAAGCTTTCTTT. It translates to CASRPWGSDGTEAFF.

Details on this clonotype: Since a much larger clone is just one base distant, this may be a read error. The rearrangement joins TRBV5-4 to TRBJ1-1, with D maybe TRBD1 (6 bases). This CDR3 contains 15 residues. The V and J ends lost 3 bases and 4 bases respectively, with 16 bases between them. The germline CDR1 and CDR2 sequences are SGHNT and YYREEE (reference sequence). The CDR3 loop reads CASSWGQVQGTEAFF. The CDR3 bases are TGTGCCAGCAGCTGGGGGCAGGTGCAGGGCACTGAAGCTTTCTTT.

V gene TRBV5-6 combines with J gene TRBJ2-5; 10 bases line up with TRBD2. Germline V CDR1 and CDR2: SGHDT, YYEEEE. The CDR3 has 17 residues. The V gene end was trimmed by 0 bases and the J gene end by 4 bases; junction bases not matched to a gene: 9. The CDR3: CASSLAYSGGPRETQYF. The CDR3 coding sequence is TGTGCCAGCAGCTTGGCCTATAGCGGGGGGCCTAGAGAGACCCAGTACTTC.

This clonotype appeared many times. V and J are TRBV19 and TRBJ1-5; weak D call: TRBD1 (5 bases). Between the trimmed V and J ends, which lost 0 bases and 1 base, there was a span of 13 bases. Germline CDR1 and CDR2: LNHDA and SQIVND (reference sequence). CDR3 size: 17 residues. This CDR3 is CASSIDLGDLSNQPQHF. The CDR3 nucleotides read TGTGCCAGTAGTATAGATTTGGGGGATTTGAGCAATCAGCCCCAGCATTTT.

There are many counts of this clonotype. This sequence joins TRBV19 and TRBJ2-7; the match to TRBD1 covers 9 bases. The CDR3 is 17 residues long. Germline V gives CDR1 LNHDA, CDR2 SQIVND (reference sequence). The ends lost 0 bases at V and 5 bases at J; junction bases unmatched: 11. The CDR3 spells CASSIEGVGQGDHEQYV. The CDR3 bases are TGTGCCAGTAGTATAGAAGGGGTGGGACAGGGAGACCACGAGCAGTACGTC.

This clonotype is termed medium-sized. The chain combines TRBV19 with TRBJ1-5; D is unresolved. V lost 9 bases and J 0 bases, leaving 9 bases between the germline ends. The CDR3 has 13 residues. Germline-derived CDR1 and CDR2 are LNHDA and SQIVND (reference sequence). The CDR3 sequence is CASESYSNQPQHF. Here the CDR3 DNA reads TGTGCCAGCGAGAGTTATAGCAATCAGCCCCAGCATTTT.